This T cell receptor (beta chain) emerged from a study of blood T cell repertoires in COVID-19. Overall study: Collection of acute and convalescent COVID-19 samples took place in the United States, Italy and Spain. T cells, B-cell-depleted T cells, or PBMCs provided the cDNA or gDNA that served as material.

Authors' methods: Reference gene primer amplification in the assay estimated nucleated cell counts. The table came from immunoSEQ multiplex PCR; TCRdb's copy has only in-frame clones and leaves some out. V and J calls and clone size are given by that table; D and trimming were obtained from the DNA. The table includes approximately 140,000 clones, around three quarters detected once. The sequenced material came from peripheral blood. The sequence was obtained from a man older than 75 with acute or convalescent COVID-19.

CDR3 coding DNA: TGCAGCGTGGAGACAGGGACGTGGACTGAAGCTTTCTTT. Translating gives CSVETGTWTEAFF. J is TRBJ1-1 and V is TRBV29-1; 7 nucleotides align to TRBD1. V shed 6 bases and J 5 bases; nucleotides not matched to a gene: 9. The CDR3 sequence is 13 residues long. Germline V gene data show CDR1 as SQVTM and CDR2 as ANQGSEA.